Below, 20 T cell receptor beta chains from the same sample are listed, as sequenced in a study of T cells in Graves' hyperthyroidism and ophthalmopathy (dated by TCRdb to the late 2010s). The library was prepared using multiplex PCR. TCRdb lists the instrument as Illumina HiSeq 2000. Amplification of TCR beta CDR3 regions was carried out from RNA transcripts. A first-round RT-PCR of the TCR CDR3 used the HTBI primer set with the Qiagen OneStep RT-PCR kit. The public reads were reanalyzed by TCRdb: fastp trimming at Q25, MiXCR alignment, in-frame beta chains only. All rows with the same CDR3 protein become a single entry with the most common DNA and genes. The sample contains about 300,000 distinct CDR3 sequences, around 20% of them found a single time. The ten largest clones add up to less than 45% of the sample. Sequencing used blood. These receptors all come from a man over 45 with Graves' ophthalmopathy.

The chain joins TRBV19 to TRBJ1-5; 7 nucleotides match TRBD1. With 3 bases clipped from V and 1 base from J, the junction kept 3 bases outside the gene matches. The CDR3 extends over 15 amino acids. Germline CDR1 and CDR2: LNHDA and SQIVND (reference sequence). CDR3 residues: CASSMGTVSNQPQHF. DNA for the CDR3: TGTGCCAGTAGTATGGGGACAGTGAGCAATCAGCCCCAGCATTTT.

This clonotype was seen at least ten times. This sequence joins TRBV9 and TRBJ1-2, with D perhaps TRBD1 (6 bases). V lost 0 bases and J 4 bases, leaving 13 bases between the germline ends. The CDR3 totals 15 residues. Germline CDR1 reads SGDLS; CDR2 reads YYNGEE. CDR3 sequence reads: CASSVVQGGGYGYTF. As DNA, the CDR3 is TGTGCCAGCAGCGTAGTACAGGGTGGTGGCTATGGCTACACCTTC.

In its sample, this clonotype was seen many times. The chain joins TRBV10-3 to TRBJ2-7, with D possibly being TRBD2 (5 bases). CDR1 is ENHRY and CDR2 is SYGVKD in the germline V gene. The V and J ends lost 8 bases and 0 bases respectively, with 14 bases between them. CDR3 size: 14 residues. The CDR3, as DNA: TGTGCCATCGCCCTCGGACGGGGCTCCTACGAGCAGTACTTC. Translated, it gives CAIALGRGSYEQYF.

In this sample, this clonotype turned up many times. The chain carries TRBV3-1 and TRBJ2-1; 7 nucleotides agree with TRBD2. CDR1 is LGHDT, CDR2 YNNKEL, per germline (reference sequence). This CDR3 spans 17 amino acids. Germline trimming cut 0 bases from V and 2 bases from J; bases unmatched to any gene: 7. The DNA of the CDR3 is TGTGCCAGCAGCCAAGAGGGCGGGAGTGGGGCCTACAATGAGCAGTTCTTC. As protein: CASSQEGGSGAYNEQFF.

This clonotype appeared a single time. The chain has TRBV5-4 and TRBJ2-7; TRBD1 matches 10 bases. The CDR3 has 14 residues. J was trimmed by 6 bases and V by 4 bases; bases with no gene match: 7. The V gene's germline CDR1 is SGHNT and CDR2 YYREEE (reference sequence). The CDR3 nucleotides read TGTGCCAGCAGCCGCCGGGACAGGGGTCGCGAGCAGTACTTC. Translated: CASSRRDRGREQYF.

This clonotype was counted only a few times. The chain is built from TRBV9 and TRBJ2-1; no definite D call. Germline CDR1 and CDR2: SGDLS and YYNGEE. The CDR3 loop spans 16 amino acids. Trimming stripped 4 bases from V and 6 bases from J, with 20 bases between. The CDR3 loop is CASSPRGPGPSNEQFF. CDR3 in DNA: TGTGCCAGCAGCCCAAGAGGCCCAGGACCCTCCAATGAGCAGTTCTTC.

This clonotype has just a few counts. This chain connects TRBV24-1 to TRBJ1-4; D remains ambiguous. CDR3 length: 14 residues. CDR1 is KGHDR and CDR2 is SFDVKD in the germline V gene. The germline V and J ends were trimmed by 7 bases and 0 bases, with 8 bases remaining between them. CDR3 sequence (DNA): TGTGCCACCAGCGCCGGTACAACTAATGAAAAACTGTTTTTT. The encoded protein is CATSAGTTNEKLFF.

The chain employs TRBV27 and TRBJ2-3, with D perhaps matching TRBD2 (5 bases). Trimming stripped 3 bases from V and 5 bases from J, with 12 bases between. Germline CDR1 is MNHEY and CDR2 is SMNVEV (reference sequence). There are 14 residues in the CDR3. CDR3 DNA sequence: TGTGCCAGCAGTTTTCCGGACGGAGGAGATACGCAGTATTTT. Residues: CASSFPDGGDTQYF.

V usage is TRBV7-9 and J usage is TRBJ2-7, with 7 bases aligning to TRBD2. Germline V gene lookup returns CDR1 SEHNR and CDR2 FQNEAQ (reference sequence). This CDR3 spans 15 amino acids. After removal of 6 bases from V and 0 bases from J, the junction contained 8 bases not matched to a gene. The CDR3 bases are TGTGCCAGCAGGGGGGGGGGGATGGTCTCCTACGAGCAGTACTTC. As protein: CASRGGGMVSYEQYF.

The rearrangement joins TRBV18 to TRBJ1-3; the D is unclear. This CDR3 region has 16 residues. The ends were cut back, 2 bases at V and 4 bases at J, with 15 bases in the middle. Germline lookup yields CDR1 KGHSH and CDR2 LQKENI. Here the CDR3 DNA reads TGTGCCAGCTCACCAGGTCAGCAAGGATTCGGAAACACCATATATTTT. This sequence encodes CASSPGQQGFGNTIYF.

The chain links TRBV14 to TRBJ2-5, with D perhaps being TRBD1 or TRBD2 (5 bases each). The CDR3 sequence is 15 residues long. Trimming cost V 4 bases and J 5 bases, with 17 bases left between them. Germline V gene sequence: CDR1 SGHDN, CDR2 FVKESK. CDR3 amino acids: CASSPSGALGETQYF. DNA of the CDR3: TGTGCCAGCAGCCCGTCCGGGGCGTTAGGGGAGACCCAGTACTTC.

This clonotype was seen ten or more times. The chain has TRBV2 and TRBJ1-5; D is undetermined. This CDR3 comprises 14 residues. Germline values: CDR1 SNHLY, CDR2 FYNNEI. The V and J ends lost 6 bases and 2 bases respectively, with 11 bases between them. The CDR3 here is CASSSDPGNQPQHF. Here the CDR3 DNA reads TGTGCCAGCAGCTCAGACCCCGGCAATCAGCCCCAGCATTTT.

The CDR3 DNA follows: TGTGCCAGCAGCTTAGATGGGGCAAATTACAATGAGCAGTTCTTC. It yields the protein CASSLDGANYNEQFF. The rearrangement joins TRBV7-9 to TRBJ2-1, with D maybe TRBD1 (5 bases). V lost 1 base and J lost 4, with 11 bases in between. The CDR3 contains 15 residues. Per the germline V gene, CDR1 is SEHNR and CDR2 is FQNEAQ (reference sequence).

This clonotype appeared a few times. The J gene is TRBJ2-7, the V gene TRBV5-1, with 7 nucleotides matching TRBD1. Germline lookup yields CDR1 SGHRS and CDR2 YFSETQ. V shed 3 bases, J shed 2 bases, and the junction held 8 bases outside the gene matches. This CDR3 spans 15 amino acids. CDR3 loop: CASSWDSEVAYEQYF. In DNA, the CDR3 is TGCGCCAGCAGCTGGGACAGCGAAGTAGCCTACGAGCAGTACTTC.

This clonotype was seen at least ten times. V is TRBV6-1 and J is TRBJ2-3; D is ambiguous. Trimming took off 9 bases at V and 2 bases at J, with 24 bases between the two ends. Per germline, CDR1 MNHNS and CDR2 SASEGT. The CDR3 has 17 amino acids. The CDR3 is CASCRANLPRSTDTQYF. Here the CDR3 DNA reads TGTGCCAGTTGTAGGGCCAACCTTCCCCGGTCCACAGATACGCAGTATTTT.

This clonotype was counted many times. The genes are TRBV20-1 and TRBJ1-1, with a weak D call TRBD1 (5 bases). Germline lookup yields CDR1 DFQATT and CDR2 SNEGSKA (reference sequence). V was trimmed by 6 bases and J by 0 bases, leaving 20 bases between them. CDR3 length: 16 amino acids. The CDR3 DNA follows: TGCAGTGCCCCTTATTGGGCTAAGGGGATGAACACTGAAGCTTTCTTT. It codes for CSAPYWAKGMNTEAFF.

The rearrangement uses TRBV6-1 and TRBJ1-1; tentatively, D is TRBD1 (5 bases). The germline CDR1 and CDR2 sequences are MNHNS and SASEGT. This CDR3 is built from 13 residues. Trimming took 10 bases from V and 6 from J, leaving 18 bases between them. CDR3 coding DNA: TGTGCCACCACTCTAGGGGCGAGGGCTGAAGCTTTCTTT. It specifies CATTLGARAEAFF.

The chain is built from TRBV5-4 and TRBJ1-2; D not resolved. V lost 0 bases and J lost 1, with 7 bases in between. Germline CDR1 is SGHNT and CDR2 is YYREEE (reference sequence). CDR3 size: 14 residues. CDR3 protein: CASSLGQDNYGYTF. DNA of the CDR3: TGTGCCAGCAGCTTGGGGCAGGATAACTATGGCTACACCTTC.

The J gene is TRBJ2-7, the V gene TRBV29-1, with D unclear. The germline gives CDR1 SQVTM, CDR2 ANQGSEA. The CDR3 is 13 amino acids. Trimming removed 2 bases from V and 2 bases from J, with 10 bases in between. CDR3 sequence: CSVESQETYEQYF. The CDR3 DNA sequence: TGCAGCGTTGAAAGTCAGGAGACCTACGAGCAGTACTTC.

The chain links TRBV20-1 to TRBJ1-5, with no clear D. Germline lookup yields CDR1 DFQATT and CDR2 SNEGSKA (reference sequence). Trimming stripped 1 base from V and 2 bases from J, with 12 bases between. The CDR3 covers 15 residues. The CDR3 spells CSARGAGRGNQPQHF. The DNA for the CDR3 is TGCAGTGCTAGAGGGGCAGGTCGGGGCAATCAGCCCCAGCATTTT.